Sequencing of this T cell receptor (beta chain) was carried out in a study of graft-versus-host responses after intestinal transplantation. Background on the study: Multivisceral, liver-intestinal, or isolated intestinal transplants were given to recipients. The recipients all started with anti-thymocyte globulin induction and then took tacrolimus and steroids for 2 to 4 years.

Turning to this clone: The antigen is undetermined.

The protocol was immunoSEQ multiplex PCR, while the TCRdb copy is restricted to in-frame clones and leaves out a portion. Seen here are approximately 90,000 clones, 92% observed once, and the top ten hold roughly 0.39%. The CDR3 consists of 12 residues. Germline CDR1 reads MNHEY; CDR2 reads SVGAGI. V trimming: 5 bases; J trimming: 7 bases; junction bases outside the gene matches: 4. Study observations and caveats: The study associated peak circulating GvH clone levels with early post-transplant HvG declines.

The gene calls are TRBV6-5 and TRBJ2-7; 8 nucleotides align to TRBD1. The receptor was derived from a human donor who was the organ donor for an intestinal transplant. The sequences come from unstimulated CD8+ T cells sorted from spleen or lymph node cells, collected before transplant. CDR3: CASSRTGWEQYF. CDR3 DNA sequence: TGTGCCAGCAGTAGGACAGGGTGGGAGCAGTACTTC.